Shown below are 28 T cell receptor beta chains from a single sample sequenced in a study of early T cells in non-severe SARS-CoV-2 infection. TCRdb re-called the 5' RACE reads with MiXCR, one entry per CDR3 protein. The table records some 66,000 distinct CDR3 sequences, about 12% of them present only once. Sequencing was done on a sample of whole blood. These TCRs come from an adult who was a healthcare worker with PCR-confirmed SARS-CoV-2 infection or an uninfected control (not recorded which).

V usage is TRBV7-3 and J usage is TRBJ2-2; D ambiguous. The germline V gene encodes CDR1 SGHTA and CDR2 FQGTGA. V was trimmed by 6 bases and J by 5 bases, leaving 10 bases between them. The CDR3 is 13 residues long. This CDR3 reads CASRPSQTGELFF. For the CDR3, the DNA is TGTGCCAGCAGACCTTCACAAACCGGGGAGCTGTTTTTT.

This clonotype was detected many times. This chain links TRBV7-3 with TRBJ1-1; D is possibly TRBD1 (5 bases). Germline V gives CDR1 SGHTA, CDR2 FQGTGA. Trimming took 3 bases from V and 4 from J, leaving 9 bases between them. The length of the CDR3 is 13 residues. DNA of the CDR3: TGTGCCAGCAGCTTGGGAGGGGCCACTGAAGCTTTCTTT. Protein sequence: CASSLGGATEAFF.

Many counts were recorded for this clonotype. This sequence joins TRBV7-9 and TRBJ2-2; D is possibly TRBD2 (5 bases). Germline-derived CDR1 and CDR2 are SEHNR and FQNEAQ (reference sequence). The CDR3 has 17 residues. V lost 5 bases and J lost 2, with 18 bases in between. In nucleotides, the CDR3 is TGTGCCAGCAGCCGAGGGATAGGAGGCCAAAACACCGGGGAGCTGTTTTTT. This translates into CASSRGIGGQNTGELFF.

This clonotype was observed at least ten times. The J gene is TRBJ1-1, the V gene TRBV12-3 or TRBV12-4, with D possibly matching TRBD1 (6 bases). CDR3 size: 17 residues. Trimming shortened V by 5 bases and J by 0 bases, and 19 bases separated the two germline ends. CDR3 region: CASSPTGRETLNTEAFF. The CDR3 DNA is TGTGCCAGCAGTCCGACAGGCAGGGAGACCTTGAACACTGAAGCTTTCTTT.

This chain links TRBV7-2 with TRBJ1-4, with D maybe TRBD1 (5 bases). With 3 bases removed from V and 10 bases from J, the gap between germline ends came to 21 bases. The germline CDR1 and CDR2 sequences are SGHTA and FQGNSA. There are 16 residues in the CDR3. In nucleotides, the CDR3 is TGTGCCAGCAGCTTGAACAGGCCTGGAATGGGAGGAAAACTGTTTTTT. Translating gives CASSLNRPGMGGKLFF.

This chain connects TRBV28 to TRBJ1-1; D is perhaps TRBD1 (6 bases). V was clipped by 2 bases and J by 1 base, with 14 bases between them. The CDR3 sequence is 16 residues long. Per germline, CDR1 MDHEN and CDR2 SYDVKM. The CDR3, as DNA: TGTGCCAGCAGTTTAACAGGGTCTCTTGGGAACACTGAAGCTTTCTTT. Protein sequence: CASSLTGSLGNTEAFF.

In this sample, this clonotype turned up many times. CDR3 region: CSVEEVTGISYEQYF. Here the CDR3 DNA reads TGCAGCGTTGAAGAGGTGACAGGGATCTCCTACGAGCAGTACTTC. The V and J genes are TRBV29-1 and TRBJ2-7, with 7 positions matching TRBD1. The V gene's germline CDR1 is SQVTM and CDR2 ANQGSEA. The V and J ends lost 0 bases and 0 bases, in that order; junction bases with no gene match: 5. This CDR3 comprises 15 residues.

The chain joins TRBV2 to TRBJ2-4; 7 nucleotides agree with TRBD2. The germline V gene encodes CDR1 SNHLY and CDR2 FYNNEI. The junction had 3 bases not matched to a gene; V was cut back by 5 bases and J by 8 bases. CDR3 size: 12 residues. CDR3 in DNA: TGTGCCAGCAGTCCCGGACTAGACATTCAGTACTTC. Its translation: CASSPGLDIQYF.

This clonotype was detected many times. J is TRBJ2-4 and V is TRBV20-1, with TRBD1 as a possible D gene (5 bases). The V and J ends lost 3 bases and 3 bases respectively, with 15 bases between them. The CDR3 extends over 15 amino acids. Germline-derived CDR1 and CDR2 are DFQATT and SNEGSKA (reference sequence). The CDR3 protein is CSASVQGSGKNIQYF. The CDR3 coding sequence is TGCAGTGCTAGTGTCCAGGGATCAGGCAAAAACATTCAGTACTTC.

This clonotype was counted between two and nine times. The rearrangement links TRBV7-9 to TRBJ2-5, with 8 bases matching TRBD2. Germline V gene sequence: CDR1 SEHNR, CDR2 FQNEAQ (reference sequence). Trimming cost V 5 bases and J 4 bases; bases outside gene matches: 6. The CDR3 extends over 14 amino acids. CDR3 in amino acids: CASSPSGSGETQYF. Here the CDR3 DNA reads TGTGCCAGCAGCCCGAGCGGGAGCGGAGAGACCCAGTACTTC. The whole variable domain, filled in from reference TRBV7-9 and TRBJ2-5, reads DTGVSQNPRHKITKRGQNVTFRCDPISEHNRLYWYRQTLGQGPEFLTYFQNEAQLEKSRLLSDRFSAERPKGSFSTLEIQRTEQGDSAMYLCASSPSGSGETQYFGPGTRLLVL.

The CDR3 sequence is CASSHEQPPDDEKLFF. The CDR3 bases are TGTGCCAGCAGCCACGAACAGCCCCCAGACGATGAAAAACTGTTTTTT. The chain couples TRBV4-2 to TRBJ1-4; D unclear. The V and J ends lost 3 bases and 6 bases respectively, with 17 bases between them. This CDR3 has 16 residues. Germline CDR1 LGHNA, CDR2 YNFKEQ.

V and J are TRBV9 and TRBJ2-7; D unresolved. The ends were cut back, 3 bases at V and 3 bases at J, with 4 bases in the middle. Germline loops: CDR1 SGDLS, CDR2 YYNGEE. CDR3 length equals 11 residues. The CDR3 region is CASSAGYEQYF. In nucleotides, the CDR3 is TGTGCCAGCAGCGCCGGCTACGAGCAGTACTTC.

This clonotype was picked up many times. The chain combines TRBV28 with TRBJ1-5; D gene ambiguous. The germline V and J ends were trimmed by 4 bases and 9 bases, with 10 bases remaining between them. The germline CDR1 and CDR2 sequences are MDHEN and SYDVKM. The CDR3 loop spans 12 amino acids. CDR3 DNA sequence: TGTGCCAGCAGTTCAGGAGCCGGGCCCCAGCATTTT. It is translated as CASSSGAGPQHF.

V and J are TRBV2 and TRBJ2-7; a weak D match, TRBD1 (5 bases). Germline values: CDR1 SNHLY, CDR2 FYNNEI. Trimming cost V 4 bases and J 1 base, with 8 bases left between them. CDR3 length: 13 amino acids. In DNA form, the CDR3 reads TGTGCCAGCAGTGCGACAGTTTCCTACGAGCAGTACTTC. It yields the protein CASSATVSYEQYF.

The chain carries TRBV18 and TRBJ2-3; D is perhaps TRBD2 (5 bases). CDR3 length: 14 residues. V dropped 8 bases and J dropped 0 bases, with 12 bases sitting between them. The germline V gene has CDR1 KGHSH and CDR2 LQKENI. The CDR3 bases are TGTGCCAGCCACAATGGCGGGAGCACAGATACGCAGTATTTT. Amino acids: CASHNGGSTDTQYF. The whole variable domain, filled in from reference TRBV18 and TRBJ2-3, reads NAGVMQNPRHLVRRRGQEARLRCSPMKGHSHVYWYRQLPEEGLKFMVYLQKENIIDESGMPKERFSAEFPKEGPSILRIQQVVRGDSAAYFCASHNGGSTDTQYFGPGTRLTVL.

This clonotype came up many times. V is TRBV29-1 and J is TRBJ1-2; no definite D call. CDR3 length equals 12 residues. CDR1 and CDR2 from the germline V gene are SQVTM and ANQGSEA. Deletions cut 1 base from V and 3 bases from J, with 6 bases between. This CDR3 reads CSVEGTDYGYTF. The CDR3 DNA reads TGCAGCGTTGAAGGAACTGACTATGGCTACACCTTC.

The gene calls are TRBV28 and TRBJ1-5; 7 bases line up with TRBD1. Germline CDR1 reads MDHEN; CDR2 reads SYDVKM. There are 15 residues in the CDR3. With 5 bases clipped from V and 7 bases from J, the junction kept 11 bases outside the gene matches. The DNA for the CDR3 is TGTGCCAGCAGTATTGCGCAGGGGGTTATCCAGCCCCAGCATTTT. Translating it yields CASSIAQGVIQPQHF.

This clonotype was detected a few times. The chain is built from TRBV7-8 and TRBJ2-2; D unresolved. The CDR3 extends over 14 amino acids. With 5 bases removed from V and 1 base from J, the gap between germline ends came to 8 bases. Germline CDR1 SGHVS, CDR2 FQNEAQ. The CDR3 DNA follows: TGTGCCAGCAGCCGGCAGTTGAACACCGGGGAGCTGTTTTTT. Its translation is CASSRQLNTGELFF.

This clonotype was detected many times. The CDR3 nucleotides read TGTGCCAGCTCCTGGGACAGCCCCCTCGAGCAGTACTTC. Amino acids: CASSWDSPLEQYF. The chain joins TRBV28 to TRBJ2-7; 7 nucleotides agree with TRBD1. J lost 6 bases, V lost 8 bases, and 10 bases had no gene match. CDR1 and CDR2 from the germline V gene are MDHEN and SYDVKM. The CDR3 sequence is 13 residues long.

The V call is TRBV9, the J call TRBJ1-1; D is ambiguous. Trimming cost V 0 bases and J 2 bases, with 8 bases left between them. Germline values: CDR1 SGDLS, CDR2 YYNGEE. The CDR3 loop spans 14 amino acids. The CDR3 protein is CASSVAVVNTEAFF. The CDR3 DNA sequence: TGTGCCAGCAGCGTAGCGGTAGTCAACACTGAAGCTTTCTTT.

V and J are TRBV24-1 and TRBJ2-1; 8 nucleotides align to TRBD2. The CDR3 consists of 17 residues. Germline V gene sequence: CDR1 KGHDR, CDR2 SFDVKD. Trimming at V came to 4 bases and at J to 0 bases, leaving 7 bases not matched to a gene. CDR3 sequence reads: CATSDEVAGSSYNEQFF. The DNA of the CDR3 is TGTGCCACCAGTGACGAAGTAGCGGGGAGCTCCTACAATGAGCAGTTCTTC.

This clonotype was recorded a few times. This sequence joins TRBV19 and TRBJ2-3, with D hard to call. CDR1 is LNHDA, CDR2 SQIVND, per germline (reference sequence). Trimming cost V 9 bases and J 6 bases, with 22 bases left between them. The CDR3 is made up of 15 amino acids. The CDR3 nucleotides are TGTGCCAGCGGATCCGGGCCAGGCTATCGGGATACGCAGTATTTT. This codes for CASGSGPGYRDTQYF.

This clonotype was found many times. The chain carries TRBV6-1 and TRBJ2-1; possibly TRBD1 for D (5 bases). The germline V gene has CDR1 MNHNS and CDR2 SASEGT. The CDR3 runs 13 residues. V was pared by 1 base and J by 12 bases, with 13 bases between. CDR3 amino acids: CASSEGGRYRQFF. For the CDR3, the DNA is TGTGCCAGCAGTGAAGGGGGCAGGTACCGGCAGTTCTTC.

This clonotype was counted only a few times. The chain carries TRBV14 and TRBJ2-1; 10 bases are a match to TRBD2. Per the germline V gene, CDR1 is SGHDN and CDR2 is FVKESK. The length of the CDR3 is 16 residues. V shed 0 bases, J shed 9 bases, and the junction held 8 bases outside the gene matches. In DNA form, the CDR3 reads TGTGCCAGCAGCCAAGATCCAGCGGGAGGGCCGACTGAGCAGTTCTTC. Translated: CASSQDPAGGPTEQFF. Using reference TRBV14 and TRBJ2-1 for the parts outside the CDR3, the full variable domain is EAGVTQFPSHSVIEKGQTVTLRCDPISGHDNLYWYRRVMGKEIKFLLHFVKESKQDESGMPNNRFLAERTGGTYSTLKVQPAELEDSGVYFCASSQDPAGGPTEQFFGPGTRLTVL.

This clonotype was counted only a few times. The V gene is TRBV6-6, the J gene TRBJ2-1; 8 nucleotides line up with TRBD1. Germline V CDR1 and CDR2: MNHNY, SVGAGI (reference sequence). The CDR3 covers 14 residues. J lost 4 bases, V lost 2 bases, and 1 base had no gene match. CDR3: CASSYGQGYNEQFF. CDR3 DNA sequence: TGTGCCAGCAGTTACGGACAGGGATACAATGAGCAGTTCTTC.

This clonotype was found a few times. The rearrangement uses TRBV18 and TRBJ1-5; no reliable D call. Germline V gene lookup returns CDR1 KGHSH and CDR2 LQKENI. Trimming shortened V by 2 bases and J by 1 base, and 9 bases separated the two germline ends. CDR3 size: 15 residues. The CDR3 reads CASSPKSGSNQPQHF. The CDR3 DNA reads TGTGCCAGCTCACCAAAATCCGGGAGCAATCAGCCCCAGCATTTT.

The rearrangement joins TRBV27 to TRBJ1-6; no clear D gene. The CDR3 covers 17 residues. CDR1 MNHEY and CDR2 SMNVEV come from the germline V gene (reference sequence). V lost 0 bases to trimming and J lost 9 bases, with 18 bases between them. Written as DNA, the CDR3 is TGTGCCAGCAGTTTATCCCGCCAGCCTGTAATCCCTTCACCCCTCCACTTT. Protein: CASSLSRQPVIPSPLHF.

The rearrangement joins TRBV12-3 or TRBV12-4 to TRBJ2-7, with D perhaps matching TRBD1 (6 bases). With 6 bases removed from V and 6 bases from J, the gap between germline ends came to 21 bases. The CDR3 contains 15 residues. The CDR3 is CASRPIRGITAEQYF. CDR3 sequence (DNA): TGTGCCAGCAGACCCATCAGGGGTATTACAGCCGAGCAGTACTTC.